A selection of T cell receptor beta chains follows, all from one sample in a study of blood T cell repertoires in COVID-19. The protocol was immunoSEQ multiplex PCR, while the TCRdb copy is restricted to in-frame clones and leaves out a portion. The data hold approximately 80,000 clones, with 80% to 85% observed a single time. The sample consisted of peripheral blood. These receptors were collected from an elderly man with acute or convalescent COVID-19. Both conserved end residues are part of each CDR3. The order of the fields is V gene, J gene, clone size, D gene, CDR3 protein, CDR3 DNA. The D gene is left open where the match is weak. Part of the rows lack a size; the others show once, few, many or a class for expanded clones.

TRBV18	TRBJ1-5	-	-	CASSPNQGAFQPQHF	TGTGCCAGCTCACCAAACCAAGGGGCTTTTCAGCCCCAGCATTTT
TRBV25-1	TRBJ1-2	once	TRBD1	CASSDPGQGRYGYTF	TGTGCCAGCAGTGATCCCGGACAGGGCCGCTATGGCTACACCTTC
TRBV27	TRBJ2-1	-	TRBD2	CASSLPTGGPSNEQFF	TGTGCCAGCAGTTTACCGACGGGAGGGCCCTCCAATGAGCAGTTCTTC
TRBV11-2	TRBJ2-7	-	-	CASSFNGEAYEQYF	TGTGCCAGCAGCTTTAACGGGGAGGCCTACGAGCAGTACTTC
TRBV7-7	TRBJ2-1	-	TRBD2	CASSLVTSGSDEQFF	TGTGCTAGCAGCTTAGTGACTAGCGGGAGCGATGAGCAGTTCTTC
TRBV6-5	TRBJ1-2	-	-	CASRKETGSLRGYTF	TGTGCCAGCAGAAAAGAGACAGGCTCCCTTCGGGGCTACACCTTC
TRBV5-1	TRBJ1-4	-	-	CASSLVAGINEKLFF	TGCGCCAGCAGCTTGGTGGCGGGAATTAATGAAAAACTGTTTTTT
TRBV6-5	TRBJ1-1	-	-	CASSLEESMNTEAFF	TGTGCCAGCAGTTTAGAGGAGTCCATGAACACTGAAGCTTTCTTT
TRBV5-4	TRBJ2-1	once	TRBD1	CASSGVPQGDYNEQFF	TGTGCCAGCAGCGGAGTACCACAGGGGGACTACAATGAGCAGTTCTTC
TRBV25-1	TRBJ1-2	-	TRBD1	CASSDSRQGIYGYTF	TGTGCCAGCAGTGACTCACGACAGGGTATCTATGGCTACACCTTC
TRBV7-2	TRBJ2-1	-	-	CASSLPAAGRYNEQFF	TGTGCCAGCAGCCTACCGGCGGCGGGACGGTACAATGAGCAGTTCTTC
TRBV24-1	TRBJ2-2	-	TRBD1	CATSRGSTGELFF	TGTGCCACCAGCAGGGGGTCGACCGGGGAGCTGTTTTTT
TRBV5-6	TRBJ2-2	few	-	CASSVQVNTGELFF	TGTGCCAGCAGCGTACAGGTGAACACCGGGGAGCTGTTTTTT
TRBV29-1	TRBJ2-5	-	TRBD1	CSADRGGETQYF	TGCAGTGCTGACAGGGGGGGAGAGACCCAGTACTTC
TRBV9	TRBJ2-7	few	-	CASGGGGYEQYF	TGTGCCAGCGGGGGAGGGGGATACGAGCAGTACTTC
TRBV28	TRBJ2-1	-	TRBD2	CASRRSGTRNEQFF	TGTGCCAGCAGGCGTAGCGGGACGAGGAATGAGCAGTTCTTC
TRBV5-4	TRBJ1-3	-	-	CASSLGAGLSGNTIYF	TGTGCCAGCAGCTTGGGTGCAGGACTCTCTGGAAACACCATATATTTT
TRBV5-5	TRBJ2-1	few	TRBD1	CASSPTGQNYNEQFF	TGTGCCAGCAGCCCCACGGGACAGAACTACAATGAGCAGTTCTTC
TRBV7-9	TRBJ2-6	-	-	CASSQSLGASGANVLTF	TGTGCCAGCAGCCAATCCTTAGGGGCCTCTGGGGCCAACGTCCTGACTTTC
TRBV3-1/TRBV3-2	TRBJ1-1	-	-	CASSSYTEAFF	TGTGCCAGCAGTTCCTACACTGAAGCTTTCTTT
TRBV11-3	TRBJ2-5	-	-	CASSFGIQETQYF	TGTGCCAGCAGCTTCGGGATTCAAGAGACCCAGTACTTC
TRBV7-5	TRBJ2-1	-	-	CARRGTSGPNEQFF	TGTGCCAGAAGAGGGACTAGCGGGCCCAATGAGCAGTTCTTC
TRBV24-1	TRBJ2-3	-	TRBD2	CATSDPTSGSQDTQYF	TGTGCCACCAGTGACCCCACTAGCGGGAGTCAAGATACGCAGTATTTT
TRBV24-1	TRBJ2-6	-	-	CATSEATGANVLTF	TGTGCCACCAGTGAAGCTACTGGGGCCAACGTCCTGACTTTC
TRBV6-1	TRBJ1-4	-	-	CASSEAPDEKLFF	TGTGCCAGCAGTGAAGCGCCGGATGAAAAACTGTTTTTT
TRBV2	TRBJ1-1	-	-	CASSVRGNTEAFF	TGTGCCAGCAGTGTTAGGGGTAACACTGAAGCTTTCTTT
TRBV6-5	TRBJ1-2	-	-	CASSYTNQPGLSGYTF	TGTGCCAGCAGTTACACTAATCAACCGGGACTGAGTGGCTACACCTTC
TRBV5-1	TRBJ2-2	-	-	CASSLEVGQINTGELFF	TGCGCCAGCAGCTTGGAAGTCGGACAGATTAACACCGGGGAGCTGTTTTTT
TRBV19	TRBJ2-2	-	TRBD2	CASSIMGTGGGTGELFF	TGTGCCAGTAGTATAATGGGAACGGGAGGAGGAACCGGGGAGCTGTTTTTT
TRBV27	TRBJ1-1	few	-	CASRKSTVNTEAFF	TGTGCCAGCAGGAAATCGACAGTGAACACTGAAGCTTTCTTT
TRBV18	TRBJ1-4	-	-	CASSPGLREKLFF	TGTGCCAGCTCACCAGGGCTCCGAGAAAAACTGTTTTTT
TRBV18	TRBJ1-1	-	TRBD1	CASSSGTDEEAFF	TGTGCCAGCTCTTCAGGGACAGACGAAGAAGCTTTCTTT
TRBV6-5	TRBJ2-1	once	TRBD2	CASSLGLAGNNEQFF	TGTGCCAGCAGTTTGGGACTAGCGGGGAACAATGAGCAGTTCTTC
TRBV27	TRBJ2-1	-	TRBD2	CASRRLGGTSGSLMDEQFF	TGTGCCAGCAGACGACTAGGGGGGACTAGCGGGAGTTTAATGGATGAGCAGTTCTTC
TRBV5-1	TRBJ2-1	-	TRBD2	CASSQLAGGGNEQFF	TGCGCCAGCAGCCAACTAGCGGGAGGGGGGAATGAGCAGTTCTTC
TRBV7-9	TRBJ1-4	once	-	CASSSLSATNEKLFF	TGTGCCAGCAGCTCGCTCAGCGCAACTAATGAAAAACTGTTTTTT
TRBV28	TRBJ2-3	-	-	CASTQTDFTSTDTQYF	TGTGCCAGCACCCAAACGGACTTCACTTCCACAGATACGCAGTATTTT
TRBV2	TRBJ1-4	-	TRBD1	CASSPRQGINEKLFF	TGTGCCAGCAGTCCACGACAGGGAATTAATGAAAAACTGTTTTTT
TRBV5-1	TRBJ1-1	-	TRBD1	CASSLGYTGGGLNTEAFF	TGCGCCAGCAGCTTGGGGTACACAGGGGGAGGCCTGAACACTGAAGCTTTCTTT
TRBV7-2	TRBJ2-2	-	TRBD1	CASSPDRATTGELFF	TGTGCCAGCAGCCCTGACAGGGCGACCACCGGGGAGCTGTTTTTT
TRBV20-1	TRBJ1-6	-	-	CSASPGGYNSPLHF	TGCAGTGCTAGTCCCGGAGGCTATAATTCACCCCTCCACTTT
TRBV27	TRBJ2-5	-	-	CASSLSVGETQYF	TGTGCCAGCAGTTTATCGGTCGGGGAGACCCAGTACTTC